This T cell receptor beta chain is drawn from a study of T cell responses to AZD1222 COVID-19 vaccine. Study outcomes and limitations: Baseline seropositivity occurred in only 5 to 7 AZD1222 recipients.

Germline CDR1 MNHEY, CDR2 SVGAGI. V lost 7 bases and J 0 bases, leaving 10 bases between the germline ends. This CDR3 region has 15 residues. Turning to this clone: The antigen is undetermined.

Produced via immunoSEQ multiplex PCR; TCRdb's table is partial and in-frame only. The sample comprises around 95,000 clones, just under 90% of which are singletons, and about a sixth rests with the top ten. The receptor was isolated from an adult in good health. The V call is TRBV6-5, the J call TRBJ2-6; tentatively, D is TRBD2 (5 bases). Here the sequenced sample was peripheral blood, taken on day 0 of AZD1222 vaccination. CDR3 amino acids: CASTRRGSGANVLTF. CDR3 bases: TGTGCCAGCACCCGCCGGGGCTCTGGGGCCAACGTCCTGACTTTC.